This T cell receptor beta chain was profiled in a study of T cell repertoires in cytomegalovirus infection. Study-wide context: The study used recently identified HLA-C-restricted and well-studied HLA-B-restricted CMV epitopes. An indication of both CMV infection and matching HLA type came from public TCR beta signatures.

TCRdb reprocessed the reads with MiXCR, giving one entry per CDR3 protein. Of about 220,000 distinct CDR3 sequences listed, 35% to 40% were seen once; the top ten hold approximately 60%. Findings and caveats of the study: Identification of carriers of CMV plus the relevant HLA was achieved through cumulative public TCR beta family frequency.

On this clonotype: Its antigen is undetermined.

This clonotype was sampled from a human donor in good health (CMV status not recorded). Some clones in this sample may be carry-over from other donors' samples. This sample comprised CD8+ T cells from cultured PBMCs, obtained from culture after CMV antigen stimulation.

The CDR3 here is CASSFGTVNTEAFF. CDR3 sequence (DNA): TGTGCCAGCAGTTTTGGGACAGTGAACACTGAAGCTTTCTTT. This chain connects TRBV12-3 or TRBV12-4 to TRBJ1-1; 7 bases fit TRBD1. The ends lost 3 bases at V and 0 bases at J; junction bases unmatched: 1. The CDR3 covers 14 residues.